This T cell receptor (beta chain) emerged from a study of T cells expressing NK-cell markers. Study overall: Sequenced donors, eight in total, included seven who were HCMV-seropositive and one who was seronegative. General study results and limits: NKG2C+ dominant clonotype frequencies in 5 or 6 donors were roughly 1.0-7.5% of CD8+ T cells.

Comments on this clonotype: Its antigen is not identified.

For TCR beta, cDNA was produced by 5'RACE template switching with UMIs. TCRdb re-called the 5' RACE reads and shows each CDR3 protein once, DNA omitted. Its table records roughly 380,000 distinct CDR3 sequences. Germline CDR1 MGHDK, CDR2 SYGVNS. This CDR3 has 14 amino acids. The genes are TRBV25-1 and TRBJ1-6. The specimen sequenced was blood T cells: a sorted CD56 or NKG2C T cell subset, CD4+ or CD8+ T cells, or bulk PBMC T cells (not recorded which). The sequence came from a man aged 18 to 70 in good health. The CDR3 protein is CASSEQKYNSPLHF.